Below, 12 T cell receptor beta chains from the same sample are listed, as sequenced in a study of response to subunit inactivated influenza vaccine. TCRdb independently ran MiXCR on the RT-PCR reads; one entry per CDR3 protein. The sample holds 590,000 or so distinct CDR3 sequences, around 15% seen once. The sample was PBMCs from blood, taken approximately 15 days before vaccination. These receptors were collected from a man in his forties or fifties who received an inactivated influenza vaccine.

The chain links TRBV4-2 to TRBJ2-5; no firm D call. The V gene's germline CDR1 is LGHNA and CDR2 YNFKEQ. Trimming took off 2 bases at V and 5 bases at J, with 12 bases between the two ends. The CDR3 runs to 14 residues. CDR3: CASSQRTGRETQYF. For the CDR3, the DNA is TGTGCCAGCAGCCAAAGGACCGGGCGTGAGACCCAGTACTTC.

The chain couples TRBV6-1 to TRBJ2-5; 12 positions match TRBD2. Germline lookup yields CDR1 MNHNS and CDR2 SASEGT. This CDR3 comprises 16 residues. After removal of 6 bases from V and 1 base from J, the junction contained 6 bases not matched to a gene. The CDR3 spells CASSHGTSGPQETQYF. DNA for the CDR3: TGTGCCAGCAGCCATGGGACTAGCGGGCCCCAAGAGACCCAGTACTTC.

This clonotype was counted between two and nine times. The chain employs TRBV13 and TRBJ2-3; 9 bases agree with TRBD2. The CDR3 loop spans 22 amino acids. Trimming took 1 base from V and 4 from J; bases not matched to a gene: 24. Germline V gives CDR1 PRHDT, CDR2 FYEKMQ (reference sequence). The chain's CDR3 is CASSLDSGETQSGGNSADTQYF. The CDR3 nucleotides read TGTGCCAGCAGCTTAGACTCGGGCGAAACACAAAGCGGGGGGAATTCCGCAGATACGCAGTATTTT.

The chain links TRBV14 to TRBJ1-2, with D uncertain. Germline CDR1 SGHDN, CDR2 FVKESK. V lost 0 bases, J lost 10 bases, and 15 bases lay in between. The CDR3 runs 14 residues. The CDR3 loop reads CASSQEANSLDYTF. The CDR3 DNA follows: TGTGCCAGCAGCCAAGAGGCCAACAGCTTGGACTACACCTTC.

CDR3 in DNA: TGCAGTGCCAGGGTTAGCGGCGAAAACATTCAGTACTTC. Translated: CSARVSGENIQYF. V and J are TRBV20-1 and TRBJ2-4; perhaps TRBD2 as D (6 bases). The V gene lost 6 bases and the J gene lost 5 bases, with 14 bases spanning the gap. The germline V gene encodes CDR1 DFQATT and CDR2 SNEGSKA (reference sequence). CDR3 length equals 13 residues.

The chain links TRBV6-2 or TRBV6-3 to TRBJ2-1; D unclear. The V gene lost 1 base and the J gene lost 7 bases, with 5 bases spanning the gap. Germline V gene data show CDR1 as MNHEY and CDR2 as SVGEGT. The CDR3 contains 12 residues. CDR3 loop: CASSYFSNEQFF. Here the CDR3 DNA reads TGTGCCAGCAGTTACTTCAGTAATGAGCAGTTCTTC.

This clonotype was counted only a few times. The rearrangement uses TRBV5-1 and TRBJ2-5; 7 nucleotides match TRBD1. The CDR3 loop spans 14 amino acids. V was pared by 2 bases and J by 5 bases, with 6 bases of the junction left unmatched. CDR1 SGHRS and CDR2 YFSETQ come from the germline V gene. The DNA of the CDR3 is TGCGCCAGCAGCTTAACAGGGGCCCCGGAGACCCAGTACTTC. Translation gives CASSLTGAPETQYF.

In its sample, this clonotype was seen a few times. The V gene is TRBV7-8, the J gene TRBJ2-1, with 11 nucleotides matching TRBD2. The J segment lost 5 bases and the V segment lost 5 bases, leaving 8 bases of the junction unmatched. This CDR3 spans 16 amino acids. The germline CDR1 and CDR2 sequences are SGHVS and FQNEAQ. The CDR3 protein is CASSPQGLAANNEQFF. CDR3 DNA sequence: TGTGCCAGCAGCCCACAGGGACTAGCGGCGAACAATGAGCAGTTCTTC.

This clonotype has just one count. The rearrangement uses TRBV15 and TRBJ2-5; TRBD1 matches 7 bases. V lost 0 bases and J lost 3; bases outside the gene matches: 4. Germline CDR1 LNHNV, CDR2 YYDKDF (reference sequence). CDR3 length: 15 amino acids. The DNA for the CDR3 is TGTGCCACCAGCAGAGAGTACAGGGGCGAAGAGACCCAGTACTTC. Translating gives CATSREYRGEETQYF. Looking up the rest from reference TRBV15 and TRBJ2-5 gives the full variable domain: DAMVIQNPRYQVTQFGKPVTLSCSQTLNHNVMYWYQQKSSQAPKLLFHYYDKDFNNEADTPDNFQSRRPNTSFCFLDIRSPGLGDTAMYLCATSREYRGEETQYFGPGTRLLVL.

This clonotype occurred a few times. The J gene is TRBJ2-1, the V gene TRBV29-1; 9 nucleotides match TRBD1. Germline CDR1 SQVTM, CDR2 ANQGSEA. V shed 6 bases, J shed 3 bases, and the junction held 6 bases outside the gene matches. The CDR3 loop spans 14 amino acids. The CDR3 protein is CSVDPGQGYNEQFF. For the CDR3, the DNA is TGCAGCGTGGACCCGGGACAGGGCTACAATGAGCAGTTCTTC.

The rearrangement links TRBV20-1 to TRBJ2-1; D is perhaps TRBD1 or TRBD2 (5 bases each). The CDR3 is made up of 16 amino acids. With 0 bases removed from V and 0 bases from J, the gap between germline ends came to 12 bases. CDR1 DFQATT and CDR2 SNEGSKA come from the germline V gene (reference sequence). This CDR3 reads CSARDYEGHSYNEQFF. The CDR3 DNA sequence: TGCAGTGCTAGAGATTACGAGGGGCACTCCTACAATGAGCAGTTCTTC.

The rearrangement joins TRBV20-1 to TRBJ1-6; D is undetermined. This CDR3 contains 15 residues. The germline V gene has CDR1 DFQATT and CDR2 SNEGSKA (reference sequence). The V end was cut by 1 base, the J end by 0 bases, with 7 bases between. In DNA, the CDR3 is TGCAGTGCTAGAGGCAGGAGCTCCTATAATTCACCCCTCCACTTT. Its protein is CSARGRSSYNSPLHF.